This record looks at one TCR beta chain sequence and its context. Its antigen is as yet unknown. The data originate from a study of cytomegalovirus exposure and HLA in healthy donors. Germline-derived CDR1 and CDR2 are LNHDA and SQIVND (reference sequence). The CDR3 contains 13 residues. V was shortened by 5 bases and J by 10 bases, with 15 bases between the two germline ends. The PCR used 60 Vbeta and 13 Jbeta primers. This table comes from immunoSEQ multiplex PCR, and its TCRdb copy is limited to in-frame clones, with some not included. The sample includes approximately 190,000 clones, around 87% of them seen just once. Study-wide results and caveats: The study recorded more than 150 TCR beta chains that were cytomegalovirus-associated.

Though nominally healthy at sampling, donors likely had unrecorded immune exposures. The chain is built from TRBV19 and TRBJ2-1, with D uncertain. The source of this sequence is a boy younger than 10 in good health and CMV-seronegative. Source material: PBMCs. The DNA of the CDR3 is TGTGCCAGTAGTCCCGACCTAGAATCCGAGCAGTTCTTC. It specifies CASSPDLESEQFF.